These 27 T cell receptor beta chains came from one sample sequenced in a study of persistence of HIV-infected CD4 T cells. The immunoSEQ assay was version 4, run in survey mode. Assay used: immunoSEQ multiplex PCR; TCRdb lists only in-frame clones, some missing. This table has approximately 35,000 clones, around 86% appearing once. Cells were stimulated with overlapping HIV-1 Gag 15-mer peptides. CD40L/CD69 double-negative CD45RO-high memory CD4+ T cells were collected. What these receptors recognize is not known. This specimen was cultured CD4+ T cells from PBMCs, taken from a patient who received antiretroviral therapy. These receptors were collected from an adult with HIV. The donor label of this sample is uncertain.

CDR3 DNA sequence: TGTGCCAGCAGCTCGACCGGGACAGGGGTAGAAAAACTGTTTTTT. Residues: CASSSTGTGVEKLFF. This chain joins TRBV7-2 and TRBJ1-4, with 10 bases fitting TRBD1. Looked up from germline, CDR1 is SGHTA and CDR2 is FQGNSA. CDR3 size: 15 residues. The V gene end was trimmed by 4 bases and the J gene end by 8 bases; junction bases not matched to a gene: 7. Supplemented by reference TRBV7-2 and TRBJ1-4, the full variable domain reads GAGVSQSPSNKVTEKGKDVELRCDPISGHTALYWYRQSLGQGLEFLIYFQGNSAPDKSGLPSDRFSAERTGGSVSTLTIQRTQQEDSAVYLCASSSTGTGVEKLFFGSGTQLSVL.

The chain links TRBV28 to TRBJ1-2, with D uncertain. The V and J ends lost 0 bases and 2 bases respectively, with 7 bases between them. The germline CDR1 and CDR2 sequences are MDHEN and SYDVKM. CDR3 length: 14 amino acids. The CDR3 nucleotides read TGTGCCAGCAGTTTATGGGCGGCAAACTATGGCTACACCTTC. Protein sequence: CASSLWAANYGYTF.

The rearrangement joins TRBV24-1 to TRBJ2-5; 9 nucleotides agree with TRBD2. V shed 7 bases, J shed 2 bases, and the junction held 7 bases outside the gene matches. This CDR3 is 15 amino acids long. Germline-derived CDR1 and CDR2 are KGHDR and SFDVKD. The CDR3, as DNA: TGTGCCACCAGCCTTGGGCTAGCGGGACAAGAGACCCAGTACTTC. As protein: CATSLGLAGQETQYF.

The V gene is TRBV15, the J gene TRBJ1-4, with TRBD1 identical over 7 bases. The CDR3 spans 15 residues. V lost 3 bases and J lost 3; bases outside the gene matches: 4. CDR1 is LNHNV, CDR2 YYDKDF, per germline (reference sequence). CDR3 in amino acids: CATSSLTGPNEKLFF. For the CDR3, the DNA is TGTGCCACCAGCAGCTTGACAGGGCCTAATGAAAAACTGTTTTTT.

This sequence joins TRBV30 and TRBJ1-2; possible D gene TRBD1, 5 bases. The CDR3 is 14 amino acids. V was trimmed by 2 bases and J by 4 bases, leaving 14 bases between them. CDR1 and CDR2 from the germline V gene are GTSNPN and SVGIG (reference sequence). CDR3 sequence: CAWSPRRDPYGYTF. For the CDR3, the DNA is TGTGCCTGGAGTCCCCGCAGGGATCCCTATGGCTACACCTTC.

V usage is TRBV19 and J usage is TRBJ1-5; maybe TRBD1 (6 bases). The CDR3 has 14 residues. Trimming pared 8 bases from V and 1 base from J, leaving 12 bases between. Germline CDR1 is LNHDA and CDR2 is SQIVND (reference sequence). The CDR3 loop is CASRLRGSNQPQHF. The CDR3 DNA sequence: TGTGCCAGTCGTCTAAGGGGGAGCAATCAGCCCCAGCATTTT.

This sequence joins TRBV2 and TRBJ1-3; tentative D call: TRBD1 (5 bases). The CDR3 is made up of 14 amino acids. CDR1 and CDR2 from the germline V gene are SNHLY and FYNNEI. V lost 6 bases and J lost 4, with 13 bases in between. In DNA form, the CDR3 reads TGTGCCAGCAGCGGGAGGGGTTTCGGAAACACCATATATTTT. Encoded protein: CASSGRGFGNTIYF.

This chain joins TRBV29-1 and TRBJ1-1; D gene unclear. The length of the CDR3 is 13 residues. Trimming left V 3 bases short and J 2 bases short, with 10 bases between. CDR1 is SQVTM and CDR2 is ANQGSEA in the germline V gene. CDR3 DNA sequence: TGCAGCGTTGAGGCTCCGGGAAACACTGAAGCTTTCTTT. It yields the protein CSVEAPGNTEAFF.

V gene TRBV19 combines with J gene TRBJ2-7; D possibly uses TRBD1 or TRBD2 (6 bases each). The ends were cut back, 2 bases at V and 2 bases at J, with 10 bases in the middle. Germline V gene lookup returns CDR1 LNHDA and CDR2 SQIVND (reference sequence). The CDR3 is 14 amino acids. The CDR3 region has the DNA TGTGCCAGTAGTATAAGGGGGGCGGCCTACGAGCAGTACTTC. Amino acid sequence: CASSIRGAAYEQYF.

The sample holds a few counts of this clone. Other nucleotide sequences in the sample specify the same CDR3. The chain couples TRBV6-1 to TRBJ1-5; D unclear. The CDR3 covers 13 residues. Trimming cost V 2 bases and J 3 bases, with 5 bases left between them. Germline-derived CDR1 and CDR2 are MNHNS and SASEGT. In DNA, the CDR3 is TGTGCCAGCAGTGAACAGGTCAATCAGCCCCAGCATTTT. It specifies CASSEQVNQPQHF.

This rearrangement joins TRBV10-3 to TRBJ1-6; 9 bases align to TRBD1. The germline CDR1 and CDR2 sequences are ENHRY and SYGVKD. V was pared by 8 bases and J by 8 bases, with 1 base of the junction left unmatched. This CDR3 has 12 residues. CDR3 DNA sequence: TGTGCCATCCGGGACAGGGATTCACCCCTCCACTTT. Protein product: CAIRDRDSPLHF.

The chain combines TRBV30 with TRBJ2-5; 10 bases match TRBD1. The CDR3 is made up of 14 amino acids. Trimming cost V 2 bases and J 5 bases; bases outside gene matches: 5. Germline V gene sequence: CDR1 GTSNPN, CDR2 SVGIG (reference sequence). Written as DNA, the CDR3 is TGTGCCTGGAGTATGGGACAGGGGTGGGAGACCCAGTACTTC. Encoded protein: CAWSMGQGWETQYF.

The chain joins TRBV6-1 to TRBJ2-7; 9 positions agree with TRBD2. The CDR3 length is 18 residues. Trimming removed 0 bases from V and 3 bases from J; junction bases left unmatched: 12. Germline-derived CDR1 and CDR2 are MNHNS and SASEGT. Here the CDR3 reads CASSEARSGGTIIYEQYF. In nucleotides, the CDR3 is TGTGCCAGCAGTGAAGCGCGAAGCGGGGGGACAATTATCTACGAGCAGTACTTC.

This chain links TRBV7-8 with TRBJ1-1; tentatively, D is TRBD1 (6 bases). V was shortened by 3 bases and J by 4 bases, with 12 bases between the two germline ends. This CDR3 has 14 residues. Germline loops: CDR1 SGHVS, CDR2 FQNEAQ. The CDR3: CASSFSYRVTEAFF. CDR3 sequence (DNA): TGTGCCAGCAGCTTTTCCTACAGGGTCACTGAAGCTTTCTTT.

CDR3 region: CASSPRRVEADTQYF. The CDR3 coding sequence is TGTGCCAGCAGCCCCCGGCGGGTAGAGGCAGATACGCAGTATTTT. The rearrangement uses TRBV11-2 and TRBJ2-3; D possibly corresponds to TRBD2 (5 bases). CDR3 length equals 15 residues. Per the germline V gene, CDR1 is SGHAT and CDR2 is FQNNGV. The V end was cut by 5 bases, the J end by 4 bases, with 16 bases between.

Here the CDR3 reads CASSLSGGGEIEQFF. The CDR3 coding sequence is TGTGCCAGCAGTTTGAGCGGGGGAGGTGAAATTGAGCAGTTCTTC. This rearrangement joins TRBV27 to TRBJ2-1, with 8 bases fitting TRBD2. CDR3 length equals 15 residues. Germline V gene data show CDR1 as MNHEY and CDR2 as SMNVEV (reference sequence). V shed 3 bases and J 9 bases; nucleotides not matched to a gene: 10.

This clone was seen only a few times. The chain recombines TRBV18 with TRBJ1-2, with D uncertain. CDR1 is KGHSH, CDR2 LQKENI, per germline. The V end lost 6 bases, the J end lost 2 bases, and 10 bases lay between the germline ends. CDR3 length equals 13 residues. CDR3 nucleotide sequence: TGTGCCAGCTCCCCCTCGGGGAACTATGGCTACACCTTC. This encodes CASSPSGNYGYTF.

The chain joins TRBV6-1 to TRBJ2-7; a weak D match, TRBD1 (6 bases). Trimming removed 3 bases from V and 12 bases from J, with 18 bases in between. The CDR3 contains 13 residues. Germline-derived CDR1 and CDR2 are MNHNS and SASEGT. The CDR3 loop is CASSDHGTRRMYF. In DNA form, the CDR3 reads TGTGCCAGCAGTGACCACGGGACACGACGTATGTACTTC.

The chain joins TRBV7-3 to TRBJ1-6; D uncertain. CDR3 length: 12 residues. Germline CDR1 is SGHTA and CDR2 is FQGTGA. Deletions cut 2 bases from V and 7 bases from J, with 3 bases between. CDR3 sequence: CASSLGNSPLHF. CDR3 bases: TGTGCCAGCAGCTTAGGAAATTCACCCCTCCACTTT. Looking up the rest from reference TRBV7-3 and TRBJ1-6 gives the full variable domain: GAGVSQTPSNKVTEKGKYVELRCDPISGHTALYWYRQSLGQGPEFLIYFQGTGAADDSGLPNDRFFAVRPEGSVSTLKIQRTERGDSAVYLCASSLGNSPLHFGNGTRLTVT.

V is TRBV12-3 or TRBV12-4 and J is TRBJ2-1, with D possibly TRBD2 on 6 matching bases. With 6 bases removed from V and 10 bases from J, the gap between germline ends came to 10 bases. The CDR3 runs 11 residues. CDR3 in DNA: TGTGCCAGCAGGGAGGGAAGGGAGCAGTTCTTC. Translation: CASREGREQFF.

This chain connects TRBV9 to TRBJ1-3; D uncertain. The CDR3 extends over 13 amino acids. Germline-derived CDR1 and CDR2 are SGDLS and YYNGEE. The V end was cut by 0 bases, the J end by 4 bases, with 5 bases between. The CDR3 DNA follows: TGTGCCAGCAGCGTAGAACCCGGAAACACCATATATTTT. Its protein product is CASSVEPGNTIYF. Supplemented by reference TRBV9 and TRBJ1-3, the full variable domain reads DSGVTQTPKHLITATGQRVTLRCSPRSGDLSVYWYQQSLDQGLQFLIQYYNGEERAKGNILERFSAQQFPDLHSELNLSSLELGDSALYFCASSVEPGNTIYFGEGSWLTVV.

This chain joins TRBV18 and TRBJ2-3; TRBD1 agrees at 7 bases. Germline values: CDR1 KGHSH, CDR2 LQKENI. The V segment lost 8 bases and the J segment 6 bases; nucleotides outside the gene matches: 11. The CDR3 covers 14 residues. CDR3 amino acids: CASTSEGAPDTQYF. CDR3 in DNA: TGTGCCAGCACCTCCGAGGGGGCCCCCGATACGCAGTATTTT.

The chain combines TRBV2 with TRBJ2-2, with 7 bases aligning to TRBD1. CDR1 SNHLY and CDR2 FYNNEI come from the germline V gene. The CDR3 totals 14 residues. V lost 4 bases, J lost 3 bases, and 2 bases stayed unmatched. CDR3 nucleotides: TGTGCCAGCAGTGTAGGGACAGACACCGGGGAGCTGTTTTTT. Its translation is CASSVGTDTGELFF.

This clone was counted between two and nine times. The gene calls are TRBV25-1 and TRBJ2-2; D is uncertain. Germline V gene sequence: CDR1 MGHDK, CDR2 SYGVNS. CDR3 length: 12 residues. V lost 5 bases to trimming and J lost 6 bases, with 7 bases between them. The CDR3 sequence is CASSITPGELFF. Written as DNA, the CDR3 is TGTGCCAGCAGTATAACCCCCGGGGAGCTGTTTTTT.

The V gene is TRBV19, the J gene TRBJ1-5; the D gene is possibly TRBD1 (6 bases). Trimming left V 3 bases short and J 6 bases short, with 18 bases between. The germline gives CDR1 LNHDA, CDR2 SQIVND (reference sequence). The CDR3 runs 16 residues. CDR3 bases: TGTGCCAGTAGTATGGGAGGACAGCGGGCGACTCAGCCCCAGCATTTT. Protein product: CASSMGGQRATQPQHF.

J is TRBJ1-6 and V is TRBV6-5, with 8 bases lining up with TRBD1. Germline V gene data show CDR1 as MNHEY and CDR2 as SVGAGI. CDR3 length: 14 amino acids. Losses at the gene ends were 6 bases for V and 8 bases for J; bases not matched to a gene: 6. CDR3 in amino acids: CASSQTGEDSPLHF. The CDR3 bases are TGTGCCAGCAGCCAGACAGGGGAGGATTCACCCCTCCACTTT.

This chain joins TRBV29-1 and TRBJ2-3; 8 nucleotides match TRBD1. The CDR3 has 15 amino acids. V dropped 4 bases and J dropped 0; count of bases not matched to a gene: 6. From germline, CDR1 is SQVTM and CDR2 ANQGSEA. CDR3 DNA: TGCAGCGTTGTGGGGACAGGTCTTAGCACAGATACGCAGTATTTT. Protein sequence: CSVVGTGLSTDTQYF.